A single sample is the source of the 6 T cell receptor beta chains below, sequenced in a study of T cell repertoires in cytomegalovirus infection. TCRdb re-called the reads through MiXCR, storing one row per CDR3 protein. The sample lists some 350,000 distinct CDR3 sequences, under 35% occurring once. No antigens are known for them. The material was cultured PBMCs, obtained from culture after CMV antigen stimulation. The receptors come from a human donor in good health (CMV status not recorded). Some clones in this sample may be carry-over from other donors' samples.

This sequence joins TRBV28 and TRBJ2-2, with D possibly called TRBD1 or TRBD2 (5 bases each). CDR1 and CDR2 from the germline V gene are MDHEN and SYDVKM. The V and J ends lost 2 bases and 3 bases respectively, with 7 bases between them. The CDR3 runs 14 residues. CDR3 sequence: CASSLMGDTGELFF. The DNA of the CDR3 is TGTGCCAGCAGTTTAATGGGGGACACCGGGGAGCTGTTTTTT. Drawing the rest from reference TRBV28 and TRBJ2-2, the complete variable domain is DVKVTQSSRYLVKRTGEKVFLECVQDMDHENMFWYRQDPGLGLRLIYFSYDVKMKEKGDIPEGYSVSREKKERFSLILESASTNQTSMYLCASSLMGDTGELFFGEGSRLTVL.

The chain carries TRBV12-3 or TRBV12-4 and TRBJ1-6, with 9 bases fitting TRBD1. CDR3 length: 14 residues. The V and J ends lost 6 bases and 9 bases, in that order; junction bases with no gene match: 6. The chain's CDR3 is CASSRTGEASPLHF. Here the CDR3 DNA reads TGTGCCAGCAGCCGGACAGGGGAAGCTTCACCCCTCCACTTT.

Concerning this clonotype itself: This sequence may be a read error, since a much larger clone differs from it by one base. V gene TRBV6-5 combines with J gene TRBJ1-4; no firm D call. This CDR3 has 13 residues. V was clipped by 6 bases and J by 7 bases, with 12 bases between them. Germline values: CDR1 MNHEY, CDR2 SVGAGI. The CDR3 spells CASSRGISEKLFF. CDR3 DNA sequence: TGTGCCAGCAGCCGAGGGATTAGTGAAAAACTGTTTTTT.

The chain carries TRBV4-2 and TRBJ1-3; no reliable D call. This CDR3 is 16 amino acids long. The germline gives CDR1 LGHNA, CDR2 YNFKEQ. V lost 0 bases and J lost 0, with 9 bases in between. The CDR3 here is CASSQEWGNSGNTIYF. For the CDR3, the DNA is TGTGCCAGCAGCCAAGAGTGGGGTAACTCTGGAAACACCATATATTTT.

This clonotype appeared many times. The CDR3 is CASSGPIRDRQSETQYF. In DNA form, the CDR3 reads TGTGCCAGCAGTGGTCCGATAAGGGACCGCCAATCTGAGACCCAGTACTTC. The chain links TRBV25-1 to TRBJ2-5, with D possibly being TRBD1 or TRBD2 (5 bases each). The germline V gene encodes CDR1 MGHDK and CDR2 SYGVNS. Trimming cost V 4 bases and J 5 bases, with 23 bases left between them. This CDR3 has 17 residues.

V usage is TRBV5-4 and J usage is TRBJ1-2; 7 bases are a match to TRBD1. Germline CDR1 SGHNT, CDR2 YYREEE (reference sequence). The CDR3 covers 15 residues. V lost 4 bases to trimming and J lost 4 bases; unmatched junction nucleotides: 10. CDR3 protein: CASSDDREGSYGYTF. DNA of the CDR3: TGTGCCAGCAGCGACGACAGGGAGGGCTCCTATGGCTACACCTTC.